Presented here are 20 T cell receptor beta chains from one specimen sequenced in a study of blood T cell repertoires in COVID-19. The protocol was immunoSEQ multiplex PCR, while the TCRdb copy is restricted to in-frame clones and leaves out a portion. Of just over 35,000 clones detected, roughly 77% appear once; the ten largest clones hold less than 50%. The sequencing input was peripheral blood. These receptors all stem from a human donor in a cohort sampled during active or convalescent COVID-19. The donor label of this sample is uncertain.

The chain has TRBV7-8 and TRBJ2-2, with D perhaps matching TRBD2 (5 bases). CDR3 length equals 16 residues. CDR1 is SGHVS and CDR2 is FQNEAQ in the germline V gene. Trimming stripped 1 base from V and 5 bases from J, with 14 bases between. CDR3 DNA sequence: TGTGCCAGCAGCTTAGGAGTAGCGCTTTCTACCGGGGAGCTGTTTTTT. This codes for CASSLGVALSTGELFF.

In DNA form, the CDR3 reads TGTGCCAGCAGCCAAAGGGGTGGCAATCAGCCCCAGCATTTT. It translates to CASSQRGGNQPQHF. V gene TRBV3-1 (or the pseudogene TRBV3-2) combines with J gene TRBJ1-5, with a possible D match to TRBD1 (5 bases). Germline-derived CDR1 and CDR2 are LGHDT and YNNKEL (reference sequence). V lost 2 bases and J 2 bases, leaving 7 bases between the germline ends. The CDR3 contains 14 residues.

V and J are TRBV2 and TRBJ2-7, with D perhaps TRBD1 (5 bases). The CDR3 runs to 14 residues. CDR1 is SNHLY, CDR2 FYNNEI, per germline. Trimming took off 4 bases at V and 3 bases at J, with 13 bases between the two ends. CDR3 DNA: TGTGCCAGCAGTGGCGACAGATATAGCTACGAGCAGTACTTC. This gives the protein CASSGDRYSYEQYF. The variable domain in full, with the rest retrieved from reference TRBV2 and TRBJ2-7, is EPEVTQTPSHQVTQMGQEVILRCVPISNHLYFYWYRQILGQKVEFLVSFYNNEISEKSEIFDDQFSVERPDGSNFTLKIRSTKLEDSAMYFCASSGDRYSYEQYFGPGTRLTVT.

This chain links TRBV3-1 (or the pseudogene TRBV3-2) with TRBJ2-7; 7 positions agree with TRBD2. Trimming removed 4 bases from V and 4 bases from J; junction bases left unmatched: 7. The CDR3 loop spans 14 amino acids. Germline CDR1 is LGHDT and CDR2 is YNNKEL (reference sequence). CDR3: CASSRGSSGYEQYF. CDR3 DNA sequence: TGTGCCAGCAGCCGGGGTTCTAGCGGATACGAGCAGTACTTC.

This clone has ten or more counts. The CDR3 DNA follows: TGTGCCAGCACCCTCGGACTAGATGAGACCCAGTACTTC. Protein sequence: CASTLGLDETQYF. The V and J genes are TRBV7-9 and TRBJ2-5, with 7 bases matching TRBD2. Germline assignment: CDR1 SEHNR and CDR2 FQNEAQ (reference sequence). Losses at the gene ends were 7 bases for V and 5 bases for J; bases not matched to a gene: 7. CDR3 length: 13 residues.

This chain links TRBV30 with TRBJ1-5; D is uncertain. The CDR3 sequence is 14 residues long. CDR1 GTSNPN and CDR2 SVGIG come from the germline V gene (reference sequence). With 2 bases removed from V and 4 bases from J, the gap between germline ends came to 12 bases. CDR3 region: CAWSPGLPNQPQHF. The DNA for the CDR3 is TGTGCCTGGAGTCCAGGACTCCCAAATCAGCCCCAGCATTTT.

In its sample, this clone was seen once. The chain links TRBV19 to TRBJ1-1; D perhaps matches TRBD1 (5 bases). There are 14 residues in the CDR3. Trimming stripped 3 bases from V and 1 base from J, with 9 bases between. Germline CDR1 LNHDA, CDR2 SQIVND (reference sequence). The CDR3: CASSISQANTEAFF. For the CDR3, the DNA is TGTGCCAGTAGTATTTCACAGGCGAACACTGAAGCTTTCTTT.

The chain has TRBV7-9 and TRBJ1-2, with unresolved D. CDR3 length: 12 amino acids. Germline values: CDR1 SEHNR, CDR2 FQNEAQ (reference sequence). The V end was cut by 1 base, the J end by 6 bases, with 6 bases between. The CDR3: CASSLGRDGYTF. The CDR3, as DNA: TGTGCCAGCAGCTTAGGGAGGGATGGCTACACCTTC.

This chain uses TRBV24-1 with TRBJ2-1, with D perhaps matching TRBD2 (5 bases). This CDR3 has 16 amino acids. The V and J ends lost 0 bases and 6 bases respectively, with 14 bases between them. CDR1 is KGHDR and CDR2 is SFDVKD in the germline V gene. The CDR3 region has the DNA TGTGCCACCAGTGATTTGCTGAACAGCGGCATCAATGAGCAGTTCTTC. Amino acids: CATSDLLNSGINEQFF.

J is TRBJ2-7 and V is TRBV5-5; TRBD1 matches at 12 bases. The V segment lost 0 bases and the J segment 5 bases; nucleotides outside the gene matches: 3. The CDR3 contains 15 residues. CDR1 and CDR2 from the germline V gene are SGHKS and YYEKEE (reference sequence). The CDR3 reads CASSLEGTGGDEQYF. CDR3 in DNA: TGTGCCAGCAGCTTGGAGGGGACAGGGGGCGACGAGCAGTACTTC.

The rearrangement links TRBV14 to TRBJ1-6, with D perhaps matching TRBD1 (5 bases). The CDR3 is 16 residues long. The V gene lost 0 bases and the J gene lost 8 bases, with 14 bases spanning the gap. Germline CDR1 reads SGHDN; CDR2 reads FVKESK. The DNA for the CDR3 is TGTGCCAGCAGCCAAGATCAGAACAGGAGAGATTCACCCCTCCACTTT. The encoded protein is CASSQDQNRRDSPLHF.

This chain connects TRBV4-1 to TRBJ1-2; maybe TRBD1 (5 bases). Germline V CDR1 and CDR2: MGHRA, YSYEKL. The CDR3 is made up of 16 amino acids. V was pared by 0 bases and J by 5 bases, with 16 bases between. Written as DNA, the CDR3 is TGCGCCAGCAGCCAAGATGTCGACAGTTTTCGATATGGCTACACCTTC. Amino acid sequence: CASSQDVDSFRYGYTF.

This clone has a handful of counts. This rearrangement joins TRBV6-6 to TRBJ2-2, with TRBD2 as a possible D gene (6 bases). This CDR3 spans 14 amino acids. V was cut by 5 bases and J by 9 bases, with 16 bases left in between. Germline V gives CDR1 MNHNY, CDR2 SVGAGI (reference sequence). The CDR3 is CASSLGLRSRELFF. CDR3 coding DNA: TGTGCCAGCAGTCTCGGACTACGATCCAGGGAGCTGTTTTTT.

The chain joins TRBV25-1 to TRBJ2-7; 8 bases match TRBD1. V lost 5 bases, J lost 2 bases, and 5 bases stayed unmatched. The CDR3 consists of 14 residues. Germline CDR1 is MGHDK and CDR2 is SYGVNS. CDR3 coding DNA: TGTGCCAGCAGTCCGGGACAGGACACCTACGAGCAGTACTTC. Translation gives CASSPGQDTYEQYF.

Sample share makes this clone medium-sized. The gene calls are TRBV5-6 and TRBJ2-3; 11 bases align to TRBD2. CDR1 is SGHDT, CDR2 YYEEEE, per germline. Losses at the gene ends were 3 bases for V and 2 bases for J; bases not matched to a gene: 8. The CDR3 has 17 amino acids. CDR3 nucleotides: TGTGCCAGCAGCTGGACCGGGACTAGCGGCTACACAGATACGCAGTATTTT. Translating gives CASSWTGTSGYTDTQYF.

This chain links TRBV11-2 with TRBJ2-5; 12 nucleotides line up with TRBD2. CDR1 is SGHAT, CDR2 FQNNGV, per germline. This CDR3 comprises 14 residues. J was trimmed by 2 bases and V by 7 bases; bases with no gene match: 2. The CDR3 nucleotides read TGTGCCAGCACGACTAGCGGGAGTCAAGAGACCCAGTACTTC. Amino acids: CASTTSGSQETQYF.

V and J are TRBV18 and TRBJ1-3; TRBD1 might be the D (5 bases). The germline gives CDR1 KGHSH, CDR2 LQKENI. V lost 2 bases and J lost 5, with 10 bases in between. CDR3 length: 14 amino acids. The CDR3 bases are TGTGCCAGCTCACCAAACAGGCGACGAAACACCATATATTTT. This codes for CASSPNRRRNTIYF.

As DNA, the CDR3 is TGTGCCAGTAGTTTCAGACTAGCGGGACCATACAATGAGCAGTTCTTC. Translation gives CASSFRLAGPYNEQFF. The chain has TRBV19 and TRBJ2-1; 11 positions agree with TRBD2. J lost 4 bases, V lost 5 bases, and 7 bases had no gene match. Germline V gene lookup returns CDR1 LNHDA and CDR2 SQIVND (reference sequence). This CDR3 is 16 amino acids long.

The V and J genes are TRBV29-1 and TRBJ2-7; 8 bases match TRBD1. V shed 7 bases, J shed 5 bases, and the junction held 4 bases outside the gene matches. Germline lookup yields CDR1 SQVTM and CDR2 ANQGSEA. CDR3 length: 11 amino acids. CDR3 sequence reads: CSAGQGHEQYF. The CDR3 DNA is TGCAGCGCAGGACAGGGCCACGAGCAGTACTTC.

This clone appeared a few times. The chain combines TRBV4-2 with TRBJ2-7; D uncertain. The CDR3 has 15 amino acids. The ends were cut back, 0 bases at V and 5 bases at J, with 14 bases in the middle. The V gene's germline CDR1 is LGHNA and CDR2 YNFKEQ. This CDR3 reads CASSQENGLADEQYF. CDR3 in DNA: TGTGCCAGCAGCCAAGAAAACGGATTGGCGGACGAGCAGTACTTC.